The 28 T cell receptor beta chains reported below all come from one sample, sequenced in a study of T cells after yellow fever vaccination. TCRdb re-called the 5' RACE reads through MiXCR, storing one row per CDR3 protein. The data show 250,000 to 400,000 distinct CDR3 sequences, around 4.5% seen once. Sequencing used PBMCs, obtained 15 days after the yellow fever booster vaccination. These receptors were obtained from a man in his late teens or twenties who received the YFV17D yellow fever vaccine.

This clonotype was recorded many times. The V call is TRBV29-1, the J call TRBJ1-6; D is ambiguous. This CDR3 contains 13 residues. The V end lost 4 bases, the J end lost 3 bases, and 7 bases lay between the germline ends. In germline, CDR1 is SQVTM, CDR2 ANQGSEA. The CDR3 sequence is CSVGPSYNSPLHF. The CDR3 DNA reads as TGCAGCGTTGGGCCGAGCTATAATTCACCCCTCCACTTT.

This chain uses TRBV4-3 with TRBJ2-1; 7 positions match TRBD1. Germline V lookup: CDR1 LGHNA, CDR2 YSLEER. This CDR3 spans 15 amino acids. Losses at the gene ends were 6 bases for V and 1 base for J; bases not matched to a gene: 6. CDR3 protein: CASRPGTASYNEQFF. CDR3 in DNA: TGCGCCAGCAGGCCCGGGACAGCGTCCTACAATGAGCAGTTCTTC.

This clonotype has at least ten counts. Here the CDR3 DNA reads TGTGCCAGCGCCCGTTGGGATACGCAGTATTTT. Translation gives CASARWDTQYF. The chain joins TRBV7-9 to TRBJ2-3; D call uncertain. CDR1 and CDR2 from the germline V gene are SEHNR and FQNEAQ (reference sequence). The CDR3 has 11 amino acids. Between the trimmed V and J ends, which lost 8 bases and 6 bases, there was a span of 9 bases.

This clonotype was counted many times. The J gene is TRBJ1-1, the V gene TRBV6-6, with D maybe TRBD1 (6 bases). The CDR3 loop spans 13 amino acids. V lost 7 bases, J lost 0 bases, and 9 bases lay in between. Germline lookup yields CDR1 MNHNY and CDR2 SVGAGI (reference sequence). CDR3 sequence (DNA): TGTGCCAGCATCCAGGGGTTGAACACTGAAGCTTTCTTT. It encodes CASIQGLNTEAFF.

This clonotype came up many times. DNA of the CDR3: TGCGCCAGCAGCCAAGATGGAACTAGCGGGGGGGAGGAGCAGTTCTTC. This encodes CASSQDGTSGGEEQFF. The chain recombines TRBV4-1 with TRBJ2-1, with 13 bases that match TRBD2. The CDR3 contains 16 residues. The J segment lost 10 bases and the V segment lost 0 bases, leaving 6 bases of the junction unmatched. CDR1 and CDR2 from the germline V gene are MGHRA and YSYEKL.

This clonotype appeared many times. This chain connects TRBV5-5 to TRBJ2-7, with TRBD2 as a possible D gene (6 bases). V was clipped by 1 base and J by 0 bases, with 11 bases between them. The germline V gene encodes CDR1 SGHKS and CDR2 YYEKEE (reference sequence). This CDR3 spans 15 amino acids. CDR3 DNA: TGTGCCAGCAGCTTGTCGGCTAGCGCCTCCTACGAGCAGTACTTC. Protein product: CASSLSASASYEQYF.

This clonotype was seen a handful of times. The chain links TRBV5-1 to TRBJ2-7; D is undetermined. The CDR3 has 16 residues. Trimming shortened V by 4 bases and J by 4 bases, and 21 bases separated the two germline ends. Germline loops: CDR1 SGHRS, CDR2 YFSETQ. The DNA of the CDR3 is TGCGCCAGCAGCCCTATCCGGGCCGAATCTAAATACGAGCAGTACTTC. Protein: CASSPIRAESKYEQYF.

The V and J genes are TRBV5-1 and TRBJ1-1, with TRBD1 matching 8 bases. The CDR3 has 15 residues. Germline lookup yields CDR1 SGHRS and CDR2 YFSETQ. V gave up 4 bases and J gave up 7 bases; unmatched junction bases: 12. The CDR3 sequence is CASSGGTGELGEAFF. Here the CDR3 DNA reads TGCGCCAGCAGCGGCGGGACAGGAGAACTTGGTGAAGCTTTCTTT.

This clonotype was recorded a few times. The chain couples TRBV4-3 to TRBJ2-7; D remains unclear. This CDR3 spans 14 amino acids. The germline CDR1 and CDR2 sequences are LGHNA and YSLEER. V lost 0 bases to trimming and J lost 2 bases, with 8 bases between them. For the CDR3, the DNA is TGCGCCAGCAGCCAAGATACTCAGACCTACGAGCAGTACTTC. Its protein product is CASSQDTQTYEQYF.

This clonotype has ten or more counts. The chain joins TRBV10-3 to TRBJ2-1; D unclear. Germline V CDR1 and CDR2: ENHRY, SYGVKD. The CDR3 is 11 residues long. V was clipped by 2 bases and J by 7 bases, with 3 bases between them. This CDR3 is CAISEDNEQFF. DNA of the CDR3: TGTGCCATCAGTGAGGATAATGAGCAGTTCTTC.

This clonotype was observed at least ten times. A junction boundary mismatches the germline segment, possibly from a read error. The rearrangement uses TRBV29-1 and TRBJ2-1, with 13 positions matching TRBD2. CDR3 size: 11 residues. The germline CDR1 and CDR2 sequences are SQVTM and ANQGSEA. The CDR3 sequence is CSVEGGLAGTF. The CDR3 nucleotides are TGCAGCGTTGAAGGGGGACTAGCGGGGACCTTC.

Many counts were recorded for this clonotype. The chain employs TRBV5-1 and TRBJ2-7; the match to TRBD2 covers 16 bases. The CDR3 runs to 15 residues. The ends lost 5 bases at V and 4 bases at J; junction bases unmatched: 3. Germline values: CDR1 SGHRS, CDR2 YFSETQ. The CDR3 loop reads CASRGLAGGSYEQYF. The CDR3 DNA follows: TGCGCCAGCAGGGGACTAGCGGGGGGGAGTTACGAGCAGTACTTC.

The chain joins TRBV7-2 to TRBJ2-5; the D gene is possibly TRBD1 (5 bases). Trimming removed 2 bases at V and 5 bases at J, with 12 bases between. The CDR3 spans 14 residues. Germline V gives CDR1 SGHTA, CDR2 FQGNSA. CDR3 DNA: TGTGCCAGCAGCTTATCGGGCAGGGTGGAGACCCAGTACTTC. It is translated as CASSLSGRVETQYF. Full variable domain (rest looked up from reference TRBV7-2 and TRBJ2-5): GAGVSQSPSNKVTEKGKDVELRCDPISGHTALYWYRQSLGQGLEFLIYFQGNSAPDKSGLPSDRFSAERTGGSVSTLTIQRTQQEDSAVYLCASSLSGRVETQYFGPGTRLLVL.

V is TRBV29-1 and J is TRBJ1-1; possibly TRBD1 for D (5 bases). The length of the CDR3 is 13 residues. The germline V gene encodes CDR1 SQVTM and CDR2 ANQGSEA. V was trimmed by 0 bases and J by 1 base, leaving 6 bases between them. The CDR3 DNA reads TGCAGCGTTGAAGATCAGGGGAACACTGAAGCTTTCTTT. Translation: CSVEDQGNTEAFF.

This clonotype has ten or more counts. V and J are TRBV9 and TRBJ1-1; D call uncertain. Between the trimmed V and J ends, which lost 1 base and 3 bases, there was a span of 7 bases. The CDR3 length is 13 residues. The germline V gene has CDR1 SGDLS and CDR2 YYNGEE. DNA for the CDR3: TGTGCCAGCAGCGTATGGGGAGACACTGAAGCTTTCTTT. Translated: CASSVWGDTEAFF.

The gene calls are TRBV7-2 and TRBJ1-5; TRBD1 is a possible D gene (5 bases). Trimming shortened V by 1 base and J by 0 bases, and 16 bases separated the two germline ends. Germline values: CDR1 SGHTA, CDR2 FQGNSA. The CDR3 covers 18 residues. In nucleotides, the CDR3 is TGTGCCAGCAGCTTAGAGGGATCAGGGTTGGGTAGCAATCAGCCCCAGCATTTT. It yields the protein CASSLEGSGLGSNQPQHF.

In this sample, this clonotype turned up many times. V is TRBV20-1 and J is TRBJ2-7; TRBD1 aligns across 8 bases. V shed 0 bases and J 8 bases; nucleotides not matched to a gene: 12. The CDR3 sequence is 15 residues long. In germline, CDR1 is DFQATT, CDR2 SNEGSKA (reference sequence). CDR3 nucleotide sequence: TGCAGTGCTAGAGAGTCCTGGACAGGGATAGTCCAGCAGTACTTC. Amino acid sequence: CSARESWTGIVQQYF.

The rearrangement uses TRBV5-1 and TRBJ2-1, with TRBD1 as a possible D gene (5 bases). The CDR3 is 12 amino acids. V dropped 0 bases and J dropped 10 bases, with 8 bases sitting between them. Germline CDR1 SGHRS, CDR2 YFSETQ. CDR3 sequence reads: CASSLVRQEQFF. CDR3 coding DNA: TGCGCCAGCAGCTTGGTTAGACAGGAGCAGTTCTTC.

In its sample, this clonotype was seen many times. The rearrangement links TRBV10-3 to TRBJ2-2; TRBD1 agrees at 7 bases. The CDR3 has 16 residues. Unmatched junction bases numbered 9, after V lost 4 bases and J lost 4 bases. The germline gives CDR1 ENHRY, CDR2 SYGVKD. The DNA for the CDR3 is TGTGCCATCAGTGTACGTGGACAGGACTCCACCGGGGAGCTGTTTTTT. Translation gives CAISVRGQDSTGELFF.

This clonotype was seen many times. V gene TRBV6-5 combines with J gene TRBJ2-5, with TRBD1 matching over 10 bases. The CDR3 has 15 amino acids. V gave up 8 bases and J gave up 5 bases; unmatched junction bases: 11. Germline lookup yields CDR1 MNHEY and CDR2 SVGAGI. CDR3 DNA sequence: TGTGCCAGCCGCCAAACCGGACAGGGGGTTGAGACCCAGTACTTC. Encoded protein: CASRQTGQGVETQYF.

CDR3 coding DNA: TGTGCCAGCACCCTAGGGACAGGGAACAATGAGCAGTTCTTC. This gives the protein CASTLGTGNNEQFF. The chain combines TRBV12-3 or TRBV12-4 with TRBJ2-1, with 9 bases lining up with TRBD1. CDR3 length: 14 residues. V was clipped by 7 bases and J by 5 bases; unmatched bases: 6.

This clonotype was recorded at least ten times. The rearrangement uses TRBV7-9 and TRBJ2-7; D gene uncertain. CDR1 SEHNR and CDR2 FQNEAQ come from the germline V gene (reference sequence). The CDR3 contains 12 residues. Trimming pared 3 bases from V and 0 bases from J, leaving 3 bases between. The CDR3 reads CASSLVSYEQYF. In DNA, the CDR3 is TGTGCCAGCAGCTTGGTCTCCTACGAGCAGTACTTC.

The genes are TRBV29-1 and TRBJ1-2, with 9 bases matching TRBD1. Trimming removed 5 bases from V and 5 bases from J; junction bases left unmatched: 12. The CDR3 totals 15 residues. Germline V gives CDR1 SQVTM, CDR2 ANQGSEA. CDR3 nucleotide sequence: TGCAGCGTTTCGGCCGGGACAGGGCTCTCTTATGGCTACACCTTC. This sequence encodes CSVSAGTGLSYGYTF.

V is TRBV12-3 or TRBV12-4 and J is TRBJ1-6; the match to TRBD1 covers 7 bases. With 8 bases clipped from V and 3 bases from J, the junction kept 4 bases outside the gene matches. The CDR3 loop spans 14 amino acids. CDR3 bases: TGTGCCAGCGGACAGGATGTCTATAATTCACCCCTCCACTTT. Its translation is CASGQDVYNSPLHF.

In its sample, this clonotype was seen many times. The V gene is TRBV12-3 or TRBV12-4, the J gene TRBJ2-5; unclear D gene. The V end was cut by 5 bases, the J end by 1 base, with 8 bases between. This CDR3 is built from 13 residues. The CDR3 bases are TGTGCCAGCAGTCCCGCCGCCCAAGAGACCCAGTACTTC. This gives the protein CASSPAAQETQYF.

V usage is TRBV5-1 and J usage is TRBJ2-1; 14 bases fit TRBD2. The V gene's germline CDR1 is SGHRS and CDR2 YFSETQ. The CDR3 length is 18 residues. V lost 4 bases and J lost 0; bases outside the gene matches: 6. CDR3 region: CASSRTSGGTYSYNEQFF. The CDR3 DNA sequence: TGCGCCAGCAGCAGGACTAGCGGGGGGACTTACTCCTACAATGAGCAGTTCTTC.

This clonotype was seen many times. The CDR3 DNA is TGTGCCAGCAGCTTAGCGGGGAACAATGAGCAGTTCTTC. It specifies CASSLAGNNEQFF. The chain employs TRBV7-9 and TRBJ2-1; no firm D call. V was pared by 0 bases and J by 5 bases, with 5 bases between. Germline CDR1 and CDR2: SEHNR and FQNEAQ (reference sequence). The CDR3 has 13 amino acids.

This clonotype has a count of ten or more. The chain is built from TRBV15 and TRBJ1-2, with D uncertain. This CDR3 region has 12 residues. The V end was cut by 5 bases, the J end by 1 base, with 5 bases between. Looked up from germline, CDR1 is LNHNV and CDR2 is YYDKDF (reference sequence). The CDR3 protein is CATSASNYGYTF. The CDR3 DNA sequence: TGTGCCACCAGCGCAAGTAACTATGGCTACACCTTC.